This TCR beta chain was sequenced during a study of blood T cell repertoires in COVID-19. The CDR3 spans 13 residues. Germline V gives CDR1 KGHDR, CDR2 SFDVKD. Trimming left V 2 bases short and J 6 bases short, with 7 bases between. Profiling relied on immunoSEQ multiplex PCR, and the TCRdb table lists in-frame clones only, not all of them. The table records about 180,000 clones, roughly 88% of them present only once. The sequenced sample consisted of PBMCs or T cells enriched from blood (not recorded which). The sequence was collected from a woman aged 18 to 35 who had recovered from COVID-19. V usage is TRBV24-1 and J usage is TRBJ1-3; no reliable D call. The CDR3 protein is CATSDSLANTIYF. In DNA form, the CDR3 reads TGTGCCACCAGTGATTCCTTAGCAAACACCATATATTTT.